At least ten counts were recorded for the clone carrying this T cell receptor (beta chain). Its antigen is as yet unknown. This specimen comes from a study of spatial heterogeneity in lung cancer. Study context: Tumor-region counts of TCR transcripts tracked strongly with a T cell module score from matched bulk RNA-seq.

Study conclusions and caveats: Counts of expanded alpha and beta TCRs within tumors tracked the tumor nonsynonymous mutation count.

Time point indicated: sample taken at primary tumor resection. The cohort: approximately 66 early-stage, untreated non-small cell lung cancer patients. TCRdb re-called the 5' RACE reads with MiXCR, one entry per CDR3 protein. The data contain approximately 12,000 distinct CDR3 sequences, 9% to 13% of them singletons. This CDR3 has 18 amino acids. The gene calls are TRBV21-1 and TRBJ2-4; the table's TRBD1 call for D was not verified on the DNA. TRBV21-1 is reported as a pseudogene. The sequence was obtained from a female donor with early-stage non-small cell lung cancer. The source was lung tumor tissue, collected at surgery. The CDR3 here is CASSRPGQGATGQSIQYF. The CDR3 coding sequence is TGTGCCAGCAGCAGACCGGGACAGGGGGCGACCGGGCAAAGCATTCAGTACTTC.